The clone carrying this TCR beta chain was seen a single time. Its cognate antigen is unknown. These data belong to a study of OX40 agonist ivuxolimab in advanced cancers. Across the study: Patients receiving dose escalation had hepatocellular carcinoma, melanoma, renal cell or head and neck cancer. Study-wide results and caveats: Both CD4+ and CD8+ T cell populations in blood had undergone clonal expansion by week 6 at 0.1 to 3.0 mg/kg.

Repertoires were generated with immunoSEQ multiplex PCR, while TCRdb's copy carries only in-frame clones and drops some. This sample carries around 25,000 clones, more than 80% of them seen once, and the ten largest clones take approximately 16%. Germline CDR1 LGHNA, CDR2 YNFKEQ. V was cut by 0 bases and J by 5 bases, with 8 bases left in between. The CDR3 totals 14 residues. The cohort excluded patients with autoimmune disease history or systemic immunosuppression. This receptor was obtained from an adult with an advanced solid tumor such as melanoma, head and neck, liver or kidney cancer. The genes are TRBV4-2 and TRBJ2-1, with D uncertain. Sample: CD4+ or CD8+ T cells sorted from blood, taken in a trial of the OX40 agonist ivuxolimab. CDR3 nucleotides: TGTGCCAGCAGCCAAGATTTTAACAACAATGAGCAGTTCTTC. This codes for CASSQDFNNNEQFF.